The sequence of this TCR beta chain was determined in a study of blood T cell repertoires in COVID-19. Study in general: Some COVID-19 samples were acute and others convalescent; all came from the United States, Italy and Spain. T cells, B-cell-depleted T cells, or PBMCs provided the cDNA or gDNA that served as material.

V lost 4 bases to trimming and J lost 7 bases; unmatched junction nucleotides: 4. Germline CDR1 SGHTA, CDR2 FQGNSA. CDR3 length equals 14 residues. Original handling: Estimation of nucleated cell counts was performed using reference gene primer amplification. Sequencing used immunoSEQ multiplex PCR; TCRdb keeps in-frame clones, though not all of them. The DNA gave D and trimming, while V, J and clone size come from that table. The sample shows about 94,000 clones, about four fifths of them seen only once. The source material was peripheral blood. This rearrangement joins TRBV7-2 to TRBJ1-5; 10 nucleotides align to TRBD1. The sequence was collected from a man aged 60 to 69 with acute or convalescent COVID-19. The CDR3 spells CASSWGTGEQPQHF. CDR3 bases: TGTGCCAGCAGCTGGGGGACAGGGGAACAGCCCCAGCATTTT.